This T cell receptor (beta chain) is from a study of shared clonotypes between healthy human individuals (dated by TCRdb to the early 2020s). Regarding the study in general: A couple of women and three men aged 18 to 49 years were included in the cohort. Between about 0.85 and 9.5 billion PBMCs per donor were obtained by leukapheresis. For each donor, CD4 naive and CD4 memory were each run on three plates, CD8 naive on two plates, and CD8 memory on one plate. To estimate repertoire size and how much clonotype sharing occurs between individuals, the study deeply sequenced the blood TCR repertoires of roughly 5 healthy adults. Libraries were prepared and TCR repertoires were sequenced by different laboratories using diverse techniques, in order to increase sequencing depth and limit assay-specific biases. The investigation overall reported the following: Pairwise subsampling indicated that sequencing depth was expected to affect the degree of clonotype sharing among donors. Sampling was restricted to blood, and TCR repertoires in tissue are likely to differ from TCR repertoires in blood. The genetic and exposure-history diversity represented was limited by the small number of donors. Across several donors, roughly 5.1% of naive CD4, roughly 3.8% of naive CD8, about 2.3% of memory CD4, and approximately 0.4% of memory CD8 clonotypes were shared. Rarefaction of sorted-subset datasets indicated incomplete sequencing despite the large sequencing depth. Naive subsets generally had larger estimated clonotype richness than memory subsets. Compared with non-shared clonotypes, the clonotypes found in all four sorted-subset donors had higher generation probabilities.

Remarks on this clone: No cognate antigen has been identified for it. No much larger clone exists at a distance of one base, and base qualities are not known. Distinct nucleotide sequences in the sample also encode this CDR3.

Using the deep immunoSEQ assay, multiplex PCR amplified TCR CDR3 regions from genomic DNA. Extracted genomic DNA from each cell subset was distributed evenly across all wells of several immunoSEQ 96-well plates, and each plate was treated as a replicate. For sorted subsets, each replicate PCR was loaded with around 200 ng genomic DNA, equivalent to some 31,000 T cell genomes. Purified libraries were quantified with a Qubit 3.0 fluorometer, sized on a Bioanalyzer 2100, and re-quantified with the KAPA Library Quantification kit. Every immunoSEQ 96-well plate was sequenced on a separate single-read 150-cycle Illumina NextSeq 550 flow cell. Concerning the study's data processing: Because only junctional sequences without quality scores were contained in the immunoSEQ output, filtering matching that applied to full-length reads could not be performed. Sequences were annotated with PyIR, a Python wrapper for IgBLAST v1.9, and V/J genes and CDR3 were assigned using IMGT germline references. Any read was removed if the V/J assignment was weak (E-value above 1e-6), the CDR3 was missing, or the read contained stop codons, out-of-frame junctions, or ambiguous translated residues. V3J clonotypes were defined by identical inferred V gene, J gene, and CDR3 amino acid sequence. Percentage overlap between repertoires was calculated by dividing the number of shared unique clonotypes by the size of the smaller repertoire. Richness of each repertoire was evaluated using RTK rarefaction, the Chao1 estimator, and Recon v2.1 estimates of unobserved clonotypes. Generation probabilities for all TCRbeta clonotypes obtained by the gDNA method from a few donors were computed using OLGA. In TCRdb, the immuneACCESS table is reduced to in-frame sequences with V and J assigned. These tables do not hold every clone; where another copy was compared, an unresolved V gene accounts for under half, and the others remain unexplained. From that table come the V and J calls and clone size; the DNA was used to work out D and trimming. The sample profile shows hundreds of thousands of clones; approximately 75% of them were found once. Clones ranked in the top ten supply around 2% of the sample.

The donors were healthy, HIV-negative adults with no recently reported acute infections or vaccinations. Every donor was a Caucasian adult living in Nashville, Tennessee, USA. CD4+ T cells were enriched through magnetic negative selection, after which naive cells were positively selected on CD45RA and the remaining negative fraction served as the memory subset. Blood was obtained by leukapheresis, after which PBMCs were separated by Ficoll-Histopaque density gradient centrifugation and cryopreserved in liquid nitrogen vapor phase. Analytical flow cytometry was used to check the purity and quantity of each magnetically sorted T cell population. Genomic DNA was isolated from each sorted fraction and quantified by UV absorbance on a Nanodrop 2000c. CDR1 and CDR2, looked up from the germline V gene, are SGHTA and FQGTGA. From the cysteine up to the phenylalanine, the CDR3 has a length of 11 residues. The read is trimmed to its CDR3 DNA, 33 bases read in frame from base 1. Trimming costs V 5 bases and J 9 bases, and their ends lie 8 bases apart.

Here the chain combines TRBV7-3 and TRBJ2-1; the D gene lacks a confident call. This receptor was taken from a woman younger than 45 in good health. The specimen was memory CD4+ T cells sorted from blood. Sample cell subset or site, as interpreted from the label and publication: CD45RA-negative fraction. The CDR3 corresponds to CASSLGGEQFF. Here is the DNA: TGTGCCAGCAGCCTAGGTGGTGAGCAGTTCTTC.